This TCR beta chain was sequenced in a study of Ad26.COV2.S vaccination and SARS-CoV-2 variants. Study-level findings and limits: Estimates derived from TCR breadth and depth analyses may have underestimated total T cell responses. Placebo recipients showed lower spike-specific TCR breadth than vaccinees.

Using immunoSEQ multiplex PCR, the repertoire was profiled, and TCRdb retains in-frame clones only, with some absent. The table lists roughly 320,000 clones, around 87% of them singletons. This clone was counted only a few times. Its target is unknown. Treatment in this sample: around 19 received Ad26.COV2.S at low or high dose, single or two shots; a few received placebo; per-sample allocation not given. Sampling happened 63 days after the first vaccine or placebo injection. CDR1 and CDR2 (germline): SGHRS, YFSETQ. V lost 4 bases, J lost 3 bases, and 6 bases stayed unmatched. This CDR3 spans 15 amino acids.

The source is a person between 18 and 65 years old who received the Ad26.COV2.S COVID-19 vaccine or a placebo. This specimen was peripheral blood, taken in a trial of Ad26.COV2.S vaccine versus placebo. This chain connects TRBV5-1 to TRBJ1-5; 8 positions agree with TRBD1. CDR3 DNA: TGCGCCAGCAGCCTTGGGACAGGCCTCAATCAGCCCCAGCATTTT. It specifies CASSLGTGLNQPQHF.